This T cell receptor beta chain was identified in a study of regulatory T cells in long-lasting Graves disease. Noted time point: newly diagnosed GD, antithyroid drugs for less than 3 months. Extracted RNA from PBMCs served as the source of the TCR library. Losses at the gene ends were 2 bases for V and 6 bases for J; bases not matched to a gene: 3. Germline CDR1 GTSNPN, CDR2 SVGIG (reference sequence). This CDR3 has 15 residues. Building the TCR beta libraries relied on iRepertoire HTBI primers, and CDR3 regions underwent Arm-PCR. As handled by the study authors: The study identified 50 to 70 TRBV and some 13 TRBJ segments across samples. TCRdb reprocessed the multiplex PCR reads with MiXCR, giving one entry per CDR3 protein. TCRdb assigned the V and J calls; the authors' analysis was not used. The repertoire consists of roughly 350,000 distinct CDR3 sequences, with 16% occurring once and the leading ten covering 20% to 25%.

A further study also used this sample, focusing on T cells in Graves' hyperthyroidism and ophthalmopathy. Per that study: A first-round RT-PCR of the TCR CDR3 used the HTBI primer set. Most thyroid clonotypes expanded above 0.001 appeared in blood too.

The rearrangement links TRBV30 to TRBJ1-6; TRBD1 aligns across 11 bases. The sample was peripheral blood mononuclear cells (PBMCs), taken at new diagnosis, from a patient treated with antithyroid drugs. The source is a woman aged 18-30 years with Graves disease. CDR3 in amino acids: CAWSRGTGGNSPLHF. The DNA of the CDR3 is TGTGCCTGGAGTAGGGGGACAGGGGGTAATTCACCCCTCCACTTT.